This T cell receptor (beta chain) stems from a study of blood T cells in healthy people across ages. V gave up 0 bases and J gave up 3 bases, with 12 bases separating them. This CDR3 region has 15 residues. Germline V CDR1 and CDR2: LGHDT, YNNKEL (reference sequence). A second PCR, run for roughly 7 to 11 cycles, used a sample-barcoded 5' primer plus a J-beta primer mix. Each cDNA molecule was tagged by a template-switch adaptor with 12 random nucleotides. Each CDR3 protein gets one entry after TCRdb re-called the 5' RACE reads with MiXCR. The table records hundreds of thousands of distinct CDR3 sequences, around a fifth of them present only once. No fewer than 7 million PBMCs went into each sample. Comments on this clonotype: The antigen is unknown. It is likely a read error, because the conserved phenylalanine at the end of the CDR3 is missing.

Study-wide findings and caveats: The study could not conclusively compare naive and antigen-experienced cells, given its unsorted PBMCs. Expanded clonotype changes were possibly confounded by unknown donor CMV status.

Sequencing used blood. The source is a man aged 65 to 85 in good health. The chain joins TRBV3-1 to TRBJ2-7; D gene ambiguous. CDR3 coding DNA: TGTGCCAGCAGCCAAGATATTACACCAATCTACGAGCAGTACCTC. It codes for CASSQDITPIYEQYL.